This entry lists 3 T cell receptor beta chains sequenced from one sample in a study of human T cells and chemical hapten exposure. Time point specified: patch test 1, 2 weeks after DPC sensitization. Treatment specified: therapeutic diphenylcyclopropenone sensitization with weekly scalp DPC. TCRdb re-analysed the RACE reads in MiXCR, keeping a single row per CDR3 protein. The sample has about 99,000 distinct CDR3 sequences, about an eighth seen once. The sample in question was whole blood, obtained in connection with sensitization to the hapten diphenylcyclopropenone (DPC). These TCRs come from a woman between 40 and 55 years old with alopecia areata. Some clones in this sample may be carry-over from other donors' samples.

The sample holds a few counts of this clonotype. The chain employs TRBV2 and TRBJ2-2; no definite D call. The CDR3 extends over 14 amino acids. Trimming took off 3 bases at V and 4 bases at J, with 9 bases between the two ends. Per germline, CDR1 SNHLY and CDR2 FYNNEI. In DNA form, the CDR3 reads TGTGCCAGCAGTGATAGGGCGGTCACCGGGGAGCTGTTTTTT. This gives the protein CASSDRAVTGELFF.

This clonotype came up many times. The chain combines TRBV28 with TRBJ2-7; TRBD2 might be the D (6 bases). The CDR3 is made up of 13 amino acids. CDR1 and CDR2 from the germline V gene are MDHEN and SYDVKM. The V and J ends lost 6 bases and 1 base respectively, with 10 bases between them. CDR3 sequence (DNA): TGTGCCAGCAGCTTGGCGGGATCCTACGAGCAGTACTTC. Translation: CASSLAGSYEQYF. The full variable domain, its missing parts supplied by reference TRBV28 and TRBJ2-7, is DVKVTQSSRYLVKRTGEKVFLECVQDMDHENMFWYRQDPGLGLRLIYFSYDVKMKEKGDIPEGYSVSREKKERFSLILESASTNQTSMYLCASSLAGSYEQYFGPGTRLTVT.

This clonotype has more than one count but fewer than ten. The rearrangement links TRBV11-2 to TRBJ2-1, with 8 nucleotides matching TRBD2. This CDR3 is built from 17 residues. In germline, CDR1 is SGHAT, CDR2 FQNNGV. V shed 2 bases and J 0 bases; nucleotides not matched to a gene: 6. CDR3 DNA: TGTGCCAGCAGCTTATTTCCGGGAGGGCACTCCTACAATGAGCAGTTCTTC. This translates into CASSLFPGGHSYNEQFF.